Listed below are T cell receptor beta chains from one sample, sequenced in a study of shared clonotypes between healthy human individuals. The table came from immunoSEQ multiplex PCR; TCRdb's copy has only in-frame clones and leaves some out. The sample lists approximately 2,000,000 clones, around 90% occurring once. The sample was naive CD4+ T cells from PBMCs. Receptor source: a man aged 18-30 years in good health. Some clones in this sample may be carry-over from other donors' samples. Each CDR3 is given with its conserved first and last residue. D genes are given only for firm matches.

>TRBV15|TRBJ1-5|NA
CATSGRLDIGNQPQHF
TGTGCCACCAGCGGAAGATTAGACATAGGCAATCAGCCCCAGCATTTT
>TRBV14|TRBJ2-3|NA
CASSQQALRGPSQYF
TGTGCCAGCAGCCAACAAGCCCTCAGGGGCCCCTCCCAGTATTTT
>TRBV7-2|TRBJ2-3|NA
CASSPLGDTQYF
TGTGCCAGCAGTCCCCTAGGAGATACGCAGTATTTT
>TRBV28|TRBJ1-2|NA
CASSFKPGGYTF
TGTGCCAGCAGTTTCAAGCCTGGGGGCTACACCTTC
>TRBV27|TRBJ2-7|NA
CASSYRVSYEQYF
TGTGCCAGCAGTTACAGGGTCTCCTACGAGCAGTACTTC
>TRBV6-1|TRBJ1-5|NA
CASSERRTGSNQPQHF
TGTGCCAGCAGTGAACGCCGGACTGGGAGCAATCAGCCCCAGCATTTT
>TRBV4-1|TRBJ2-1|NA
CASSQALVWNNEQFF
TGCGCCAGCAGCCAAGCGTTAGTATGGAACAATGAGCAGTTCTTC
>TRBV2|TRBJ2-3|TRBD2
CASSQSLVRVAGVGDTQYF
TGTGCCAGCAGTCAATCCTTGGTTCGGGTAGCGGGAGTTGGAGATACGCAGTATTTT
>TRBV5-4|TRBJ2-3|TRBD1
CASSLGGTVLRTDTQYF
TGTGCCAGCAGCTTGGGAGGGACAGTTCTGCGCACAGATACGCAGTATTTT
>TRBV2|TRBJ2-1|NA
CASRVWGPEQFF
TGTGCCAGCAGGGTCTGGGGCCCTGAGCAGTTCTTC
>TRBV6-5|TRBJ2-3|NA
CASSTSDTQYF
TGTGCCAGCAGCACCTCAGATACGCAGTATTTT
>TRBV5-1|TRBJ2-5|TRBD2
CASSSKPPGLAGGTQYF
TGCGCCAGCAGCTCCAAGCCGCCGGGACTAGCGGGAGGAACCCAGTACTTC
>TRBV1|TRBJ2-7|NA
CTSANKRGSGRAYEQYF
TGCACCAGCGCCAACAAGCGTGGGAGCGGGAGGGCCTACGAGCAGTACTTC
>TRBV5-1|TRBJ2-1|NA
CASSSGGPGNEQFF
TGCGCCAGCAGCTCCGGGGGTCCAGGGAATGAGCAGTTCTTC
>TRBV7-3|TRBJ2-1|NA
CASSLTVPVSYNEQFF
TGTGCCAGCAGCTTAACTGTCCCAGTCTCCTACAATGAGCAGTTCTTC
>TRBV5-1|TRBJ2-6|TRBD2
CASSLREGNSGANVLTF
TGCGCCAGCAGCTTGAGGGAGGGGAACTCTGGGGCCAACGTCCTGACTTTC
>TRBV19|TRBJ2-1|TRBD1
CASRGQGEGNEQFF
TGTGCCAGTAGGGGACAGGGGGAAGGGAATGAGCAGTTCTTC
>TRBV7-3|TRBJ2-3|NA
CASSLGRTRTDTQYF
TGTGCCAGCAGCCTCGGGCGGACCCGCACAGATACGCAGTATTTT
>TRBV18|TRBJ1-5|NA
CASSPRGNQDQPQHF
TGTGCCAGCTCACCACGGGGCAACCAAGATCAGCCCCAGCATTTT
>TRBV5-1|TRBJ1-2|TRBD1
CASNTGAYGYTF
TGCGCCAGCAACACAGGGGCCTATGGCTACACCTTC
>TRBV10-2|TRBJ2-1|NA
CASSVGSSYNEQFF
TGCGCCAGCAGTGTGGGGAGCTCCTACAATGAGCAGTTCTTC
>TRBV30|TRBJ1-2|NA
CAWMSSIYGYTF
TGTGCCTGGATGTCCTCCATCTATGGCTACACCTTC
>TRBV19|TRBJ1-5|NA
CASRTSSNQPQHF
TGTGCCAGTAGGACCAGCAGCAATCAGCCCCAGCATTTT
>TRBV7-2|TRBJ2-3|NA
CASSLQLTQYF
TGTGCCAGCAGCTTACAGCTGACGCAGTATTTT